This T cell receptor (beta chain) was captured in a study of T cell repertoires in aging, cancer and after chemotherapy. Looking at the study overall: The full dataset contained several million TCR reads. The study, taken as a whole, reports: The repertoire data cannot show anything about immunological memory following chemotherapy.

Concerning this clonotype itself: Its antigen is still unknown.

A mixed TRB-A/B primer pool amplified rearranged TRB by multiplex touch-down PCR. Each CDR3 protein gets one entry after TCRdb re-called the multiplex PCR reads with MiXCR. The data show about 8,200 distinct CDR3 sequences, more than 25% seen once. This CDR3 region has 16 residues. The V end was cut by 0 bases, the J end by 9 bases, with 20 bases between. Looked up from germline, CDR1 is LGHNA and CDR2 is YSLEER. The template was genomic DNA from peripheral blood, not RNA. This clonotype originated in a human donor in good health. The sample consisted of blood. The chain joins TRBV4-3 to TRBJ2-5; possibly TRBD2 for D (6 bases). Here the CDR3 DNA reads TGCGCCAGCAGCCAAGAAGCCGGGGGACTCTTGGGGTCCCAGTACTTC. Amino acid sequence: CASSQEAGGLLGSQYF.